The source of this T cell receptor beta chain is a study of blood T cell repertoires in COVID-19. In the study overall: Specimens from acute and convalescent COVID-19 originated in the United States, Italy and Spain.

The CDR3 runs 15 residues. The V and J ends lost 4 bases and 10 bases respectively, with 20 bases between them. The V gene's germline CDR1 is SGHDN and CDR2 FVKESK. In the original workflow: Cell counts per sample came from amplifying reference gene primers. Using immunoSEQ multiplex PCR, the repertoire was profiled, and TCRdb retains in-frame clones only, with some absent. That table gives V, J and clone size, and the DNA gave D and trimming. The table lists about 300,000 clones, about 85% of them singletons. This clone was seen a few times. Those who participated ranged in age from 18 to 89 years and resided in about two dozen US areas. Donors in Cohort 3 who had recovered were those with two negative PCRs, healthcare professional clearance, or resolution of their symptoms.

Sample: PBMCs or T cells enriched from blood (not recorded which). This receptor was obtained from a woman aged 25 to 39 who had recovered from COVID-19. The gene calls are TRBV14 and TRBJ2-1, with a weak D call TRBD2 (8 bases). The CDR3 DNA sequence: TGTGCCAGCAGCCGGACGGGGGGGACAGCTCGGGAGCAGTTCTTC. Amino acid sequence: CASSRTGGTAREQFF.